This is a list of T cell receptor beta chains from one sample in a study of memory CD4+ T cells and cytomegalovirus serostatus. The assay was immunoSEQ multiplex PCR, and TCRdb's table has in-frame clones only and misses some. The sample lists 75,000 to 90,000 clones; 65% to 85% were seen once. The material sequenced was memory CD4+ T cells from blood. The receptor source for this set is an adult in good health and CMV-seronegative. The CDR3 runs from the conserved cysteine through the conserved F or W. The D gene is left open where the match is weak. Some rows mark clone size as missing; the rest say once, few, many or name a class of expanded clone.

TRBV21-1	TRBJ1-5	once	-	CASSTRTGGINQPQHF	TGTGCCAGCAGCACACGGACAGGGGGTATCAATCAGCCCCAGCATTTT
TRBV27	TRBJ2-2	-	TRBD1	CASSTGGRNTGELFF	TGTGCCAGCAGTACAGGGGGCAGAAACACCGGGGAGCTGTTTTTT
TRBV6-4	TRBJ2-3	-	-	CASSDSHSLSTDTQYF	TGTGCCAGCAGTGACTCGCACAGCCTGAGCACAGATACGCAGTATTTT
TRBV19	TRBJ2-7	once	-	CASSIMGIQSYEQYF	TGTGCCAGTAGTATTATGGGGATCCAATCCTACGAGCAGTACTTC
TRBV7-2	TRBJ1-5	-	-	CASSLRNGNQPQHF	TGTGCCAGCAGCTTAAGGAACGGCAATCAGCCCCAGCATTTT
TRBV9	TRBJ2-7	-	TRBD2	CASSAGLAAIEQYF	TGTGCCAGCAGCGCCGGACTAGCGGCGATCGAGCAGTACTTC
TRBV7-2	TRBJ1-1	medium-sized	-	CASRVTENTEAFF	TGTGCCAGCAGAGTAACCGAGAACACTGAAGCTTTCTTT
TRBV5-1	TRBJ2-5	-	TRBD1	CASFPSPPRTGDQYF	TGCGCCAGCTTCCCCTCCCCCCCGAGAACAGGGGACCAGTACTTC
TRBV4-2	TRBJ2-2	-	TRBD2	CASSQDRGGGVNTGELFF	TGTGCCAGCAGCCAAGATCGGGGCGGGGGGGTAAACACCGGGGAGCTGTTTTTT
TRBV10-3	TRBJ1-2	-	-	CAMGGEAGTRMNYGYTF	TGTGCCATGGGGGGGGAGGCAGGGACTCGGATGAACTATGGCTACACCTTC
TRBV15	TRBJ2-1	-	TRBD1	CATSEKQGIRNEQFF	TGTGCCACCAGCGAGAAACAGGGGATTAGGAATGAGCAGTTCTTC
TRBV10-3	TRBJ2-5	once	TRBD2	CAISALAGVQETQYF	TGTGCCATCAGTGCCCTAGCGGGGGTCCAAGAGACCCAGTACTTC
TRBV7-2	TRBJ1-3	-	-	CASSLPNFSGNTIYF	TGTGCCAGCAGCTTACCGAACTTCTCTGGAAACACCATATATTTT
TRBV5-1	TRBJ2-2	-	-	CASSNEHPGISGELFF	TGCGCCAGCAGCAATGAGCACCCGGGGATAAGCGGGGAGCTGTTTTTT
TRBV4-3	TRBJ1-3	few	TRBD1	CASSPKTTGTSGNTIYF	TGCGCCAGCAGCCCTAAAACGACAGGGACCTCTGGAAACACCATATATTTT
TRBV15	TRBJ2-7	-	TRBD1	CATSRGTGFYEQYF	TGTGCCACCAGCAGAGGGACAGGGTTCTACGAGCAGTACTTC
TRBV9	TRBJ1-1	-	TRBD1	CASSAKRQGCTEAFF	TGTGCCAGCAGCGCCAAGAGACAGGGGTGCACTGAAGCTTTCTTT
TRBV7-2	TRBJ1-2	-	-	CASSFNQGNYGYTF	TGTGCCAGCAGCTTCAACCAGGGTAACTATGGCTACACCTTC
TRBV7-2	TRBJ2-7	-	-	CASSLATYEQYF	TGTGCCAGCAGCTTGGCAACCTACGAGCAGTACTTC
TRBV5-1	TRBJ1-1	-	-	CASSLGGSMNTEAFF	TGCGCCAGCAGCTTGGGCGGGAGTATGAACACTGAAGCTTTCTTT
TRBV5-6	TRBJ1-1	-	-	CASSTFGLLNTEAFF	TGTGCCAGCAGCACATTCGGGTTGTTGAACACTGAAGCTTTCTTT
TRBV7-6	TRBJ2-3	-	TRBD2	CASSLRSGVSDTQYF	TGTGCCAGCAGCTTAAGGAGCGGGGTGTCTGATACGCAGTATTTT
TRBV7-9	TRBJ1-3	-	TRBD1	CASSRGQGTSSGNTIYF	TGTGCCAGCAGCAGAGGACAGGGAACCTCCTCTGGAAACACCATATATTTT
TRBV30	TRBJ2-3	-	TRBD2	CAWSAVGGVYTDTQYF	TGTGCCTGGAGTGCCGTGGGAGGGGTCTACACAGATACGCAGTATTTT
TRBV11-2	TRBJ2-7	-	-	CASSLQVASGYEQYF	TGTGCCAGCAGCTTACAGGTGGCTAGTGGGTACGAGCAGTACTTC
TRBV2	TRBJ2-7	-	-	CASSEAPSGAYEQYF	TGTGCCAGCAGTGAAGCGCCCAGCGGAGCCTACGAGCAGTACTTC
TRBV6-5	TRBJ2-7	-	TRBD1	CASSYDRAYEQYF	TGTGCCAGCAGTTATGACAGGGCCTACGAGCAGTACTTC
TRBV6-5	TRBJ2-3	many	TRBD2	CASRALAASTDTQYF	TGTGCCAGCAGGGCCCTAGCGGCTAGCACAGATACGCAGTATTTT
TRBV6-5	TRBJ1-2	-	-	CASSYSYRLNYGYTF	TGTGCCAGCAGTTACTCGTACAGGCTAAACTATGGCTACACCTTC
TRBV5-1	TRBJ2-1	once	-	CASSLDGSSYNEQFF	TGCGCCAGCAGCTTGGACGGCAGCTCCTACAATGAGCAGTTCTTC
TRBV19	TRBJ1-1	-	-	CASSYRGNTEAFF	TGTGCCAGTAGTTACCGGGGAAACACTGAAGCTTTCTTT
TRBV28	TRBJ1-1	-	-	CASGGAGAMNTEAFF	TGTGCCAGCGGCGGGGCAGGGGCGATGAACACTGAAGCTTTCTTT
TRBV6-5	TRBJ2-7	-	TRBD2	CASRFGTSPADEQYF	TGTGCCAGCAGATTCGGGACTAGCCCGGCAGACGAGCAGTACTTC
TRBV18	TRBJ2-5	few	-	CASSPQETQYF	TGTGCCAGCTCACCACAAGAGACCCAGTACTTC
TRBV5-1	TRBJ2-1	-	-	CASSFTDGEQFF	TGCGCCAGCAGCTTTACGGACGGAGAGCAGTTCTTC
TRBV10-3	TRBJ1-1	-	-	CAISEPGPMNTEAFF	TGTGCCATCAGTGAACCGGGACCCATGAACACTGAAGCTTTCTTT
TRBV4-2	TRBJ1-1	many	-	CASSQDQDTEAFF	TGTGCCAGCAGCCAAGATCAGGACACTGAAGCTTTCTTT
TRBV7-9	TRBJ1-4	-	-	CASSSSGATNEKLFF	TGTGCCAGCAGCTCCTCAGGGGCAACTAATGAAAAACTGTTTTTT
TRBV15	TRBJ2-7	-	TRBD2	CATSRELAGSGYEQYF	TGTGCCACCAGCAGAGAATTAGCGGGGTCGGGGTACGAGCAGTACTTC
TRBV28	TRBJ1-1	-	TRBD1	CASSTSGTGGTEAFF	TGTGCCAGCAGTACCTCCGGGACAGGAGGAACTGAAGCTTTCTTT
TRBV19	TRBJ2-7	-	-	CASSITGSISYEQYF	TGTGCCAGTAGTATAACAGGGTCAATCTCCTACGAGCAGTACTTC
TRBV7-3	TRBJ2-5	-	TRBD1	CASSASGQSQETQYF	TGTGCCAGCAGCGCCTCGGGACAGAGCCAAGAGACCCAGTACTTC
TRBV7-9	TRBJ1-3	-	-	CASSLELGWGAISGNTIYF	TGTGCCAGCAGCTTAGAACTTGGCTGGGGGGCAATCTCTGGAAACACCATATATTTT
TRBV6-6	TRBJ1-4	once	-	CASSYPEAYEKLFF	TGTGCCAGCAGTTACCCGGAGGCGTATGAAAAACTGTTTTTT
TRBV9	TRBJ1-1	-	-	CASSAFSGVGRTEAFF	TGTGCCAGCAGCGCCTTCAGCGGGGTTGGGAGGACTGAAGCTTTCTTT
TRBV19	TRBJ1-1	-	TRBD1	CATSYRGTEAFF	TGTGCCACCTCGTACAGGGGCACTGAAGCTTTCTTT
TRBV5-1	TRBJ2-3	-	-	CASSFRDQGWDTQYF	TGCGCCAGCAGCTTTCGGGACCAGGGTTGGGATACGCAGTATTTT
TRBV5-1	TRBJ2-7	once	TRBD2	CASSFLAGGSYEQYF	TGCGCCAGCAGCTTCCTAGCGGGGGGCTCCTACGAGCAGTACTTC
TRBV6-6	TRBJ2-7	-	-	CASSYVGAYEQYF	TGTGCCAGCAGTTACGTAGGAGCTTACGAGCAGTACTTC
TRBV7-9	TRBJ2-5	-	-	CASTDQETQYF	TGTGCCAGCACGGACCAAGAGACCCAGTACTTC